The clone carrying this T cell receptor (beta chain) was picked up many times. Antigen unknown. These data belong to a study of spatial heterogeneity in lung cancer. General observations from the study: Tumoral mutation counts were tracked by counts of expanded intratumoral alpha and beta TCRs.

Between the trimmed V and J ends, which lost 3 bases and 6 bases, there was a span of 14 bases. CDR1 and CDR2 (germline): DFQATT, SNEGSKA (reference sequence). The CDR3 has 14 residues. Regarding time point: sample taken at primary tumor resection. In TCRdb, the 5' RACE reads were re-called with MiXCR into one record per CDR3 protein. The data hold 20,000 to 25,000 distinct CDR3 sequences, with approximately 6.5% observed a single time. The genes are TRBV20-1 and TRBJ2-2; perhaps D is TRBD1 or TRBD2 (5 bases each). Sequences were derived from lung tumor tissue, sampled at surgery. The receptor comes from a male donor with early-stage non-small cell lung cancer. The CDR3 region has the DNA TGCAGTGCTAGCCAGGGAGTTGGGGCCGGGGAGCTGTTTTTT. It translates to CSASQGVGAGELFF.